A selection of T cell receptor beta chains follows, all from one sample in a study of cytomegalovirus exposure and HLA in healthy donors. Sequencing was performed with immunoSEQ multiplex PCR; in TCRdb, only in-frame clones are kept and a portion is missing. This table holds roughly 120,000 clones. Sequencing was performed on PBMCs. All receptors come from a man aged 35-49 years in good health and CMV-seronegative. CDR3s include the opening cysteine and the closing phenylalanine or tryptophan. Fields, in order: D gene, J gene, V gene, CDR3 protein, CDR3 DNA. The D gene is left open where the match is weak.

d_gene: TRBD1; j_gene: TRBJ1-2; v_gene: TRBV11-3; CDR3aa: CASGEGGASYGYTF; CDR3nt: TGTGCCAGCGGTGAAGGGGGCGCGTCGTATGGCTACACCTTC
d_gene: NA; j_gene: TRBJ2-2; v_gene: TRBV7-9; CDR3aa: CASSLGLTTGELFF; CDR3nt: TGTGCCAGCAGCTTGGGACTGACCACCGGGGAGCTGTTTTTT
d_gene: NA; j_gene: TRBJ1-5; v_gene: TRBV28; CDR3aa: CASTPLRGNSNQPQHF; CDR3nt: TGTGCCAGCACCCCCCTCCGGGGGAATAGCAATCAGCCCCAGCATTTT
d_gene: NA; j_gene: TRBJ1-2; v_gene: TRBV19; CDR3aa: CASTGFFNYGYTF; CDR3nt: TGTGCCAGTACAGGATTCTTTAACTATGGCTACACCTTC
d_gene: NA; j_gene: TRBJ2-1; v_gene: TRBV30; CDR3aa: CAWSVKFGENEQFF; CDR3nt: TGTGCCTGGAGTGTTAAGTTCGGGGAGAATGAGCAGTTCTTC
d_gene: NA; j_gene: TRBJ1-4; v_gene: TRBV10-3; CDR3aa: CAISEWRDEKLFF; CDR3nt: TGTGCCATCAGTGAGTGGCGGGATGAAAAACTGTTTTTT
d_gene: TRBD2; j_gene: TRBJ2-2; v_gene: TRBV7-8; CDR3aa: CASSFLLAGLDTGELFF; CDR3nt: TGTGCCAGCAGCTTCTTACTAGCGGGATTGGACACCGGGGAGCTGTTTTTT
d_gene: TRBD1; j_gene: TRBJ2-2; v_gene: TRBV2; CDR3aa: CASRHPGQGTGELFF; CDR3nt: TGTGCCAGCAGGCACCCGGGACAGGGCACCGGGGAGCTGTTTTTT
d_gene: NA; j_gene: TRBJ2-5; v_gene: TRBV11-2; CDR3aa: CASSLVGGETQYF; CDR3nt: TGTGCCAGCAGCTTAGTGGGGGGAGAGACCCAGTACTTC
d_gene: TRBD1; j_gene: TRBJ1-2; v_gene: TRBV19; CDR3aa: CASRDRVPYGYTF; CDR3nt: TGTGCCAGTAGGGACAGGGTCCCCTATGGCTACACCTTC
d_gene: TRBD1; j_gene: TRBJ1-4; v_gene: TRBV11-3; CDR3aa: CASSFNRQGVHEKLFF; CDR3nt: TGTGCCAGCAGCTTTAATCGACAGGGTGTTCATGAAAAACTGTTTTTT
d_gene: TRBD1; j_gene: TRBJ2-2; v_gene: TRBV5-1; CDR3aa: CASSTDRVRTGELFF; CDR3nt: TGCGCCAGCAGTACTGACAGGGTTAGAACCGGGGAGCTGTTTTTT
d_gene: TRBD2; j_gene: TRBJ2-7; v_gene: TRBV6-1; CDR3aa: CASGGSGIYEQYF; CDR3nt: TGTGCCAGCGGCGGGAGTGGTATCTACGAGCAGTACTTC
d_gene: NA; j_gene: TRBJ1-1; v_gene: TRBV19; CDR3aa: CASTSGSRGTEAFF; CDR3nt: TGTGCCAGTACCTCCGGGTCAAGGGGCACTGAAGCTTTCTTT
d_gene: TRBD2; j_gene: TRBJ2-3; v_gene: TRBV9; CDR3aa: CASSAIAGTSGRTDTQYF; CDR3nt: TGTGCCAGCAGCGCAATCGCCGGGACTAGCGGGAGAACAGATACGCAGTATTTT
d_gene: TRBD1; j_gene: TRBJ1-5; v_gene: TRBV27; CDR3aa: CASSFLGQGRRSNQPQHF; CDR3nt: TGTGCCAGCAGTTTCCTCGGACAGGGAAGACGAAGCAATCAGCCCCAGCATTTT
d_gene: NA; j_gene: TRBJ2-2; v_gene: TRBV11-3; CDR3aa: CASRATGELFF; CDR3nt: TGTGCCAGCAGGGCCACCGGGGAGCTGTTTTTT
d_gene: TRBD2; j_gene: TRBJ2-2; v_gene: TRBV7-6; CDR3aa: CASSQIGLAGDTGELFF; CDR3nt: TGTGCCAGCAGCCAGATTGGACTAGCGGGAGACACCGGGGAGCTGTTTTTT
d_gene: TRBD2; j_gene: TRBJ2-2; v_gene: TRBV9; CDR3aa: CASSPSFRAGDTGELFF; CDR3nt: TGTGCCAGCAGCCCCAGTTTCCGGGCGGGGGACACCGGGGAGCTGTTTTTT
d_gene: NA; j_gene: TRBJ2-7; v_gene: TRBV5-4; CDR3aa: CASSSYYEQYF; CDR3nt: TGTGCCAGCAGCTCGTACTACGAGCAGTACTTC
d_gene: TRBD1; j_gene: TRBJ2-1; v_gene: TRBV10-3; CDR3aa: CATTGGSYNEQFF; CDR3nt: TGTGCCACCACAGGGGGTTCCTACAATGAGCAGTTCTTC
d_gene: TRBD1; j_gene: TRBJ1-1; v_gene: TRBV28; CDR3aa: CASSLYGQGANTEAFF; CDR3nt: TGTGCCAGCAGTTTATACGGACAGGGGGCGAACACTGAAGCTTTCTTT
d_gene: TRBD1; j_gene: TRBJ2-2; v_gene: TRBV5-1; CDR3aa: CASRNTGTGGTGELFF; CDR3nt: TGCGCCAGCAGGAATACCGGGACAGGGGGAACCGGGGAGCTGTTTTTT
d_gene: TRBD2; j_gene: TRBJ2-7; v_gene: TRBV5-4; CDR3aa: CASSARLAGGYEQYF; CDR3nt: TGTGCCAGCAGCGCCCGACTAGCGGGAGGCTACGAGCAGTACTTC
d_gene: NA; j_gene: TRBJ1-2; v_gene: TRBV7-9; CDR3aa: CASSRSRRTGAGEFHGYTF; CDR3nt: TGTGCCAGCAGCCGATCCCGTAGGACCGGGGCAGGGGAATTTCATGGCTACACCTTC
d_gene: NA; j_gene: TRBJ1-1; v_gene: TRBV6-4; CDR3aa: CASRESLNTEAFF; CDR3nt: TGTGCCAGCAGAGAGTCCTTGAACACTGAAGCTTTCTTT
d_gene: NA; j_gene: TRBJ1-1; v_gene: TRBV18; CDR3aa: CASSPGGGVGTEAFF; CDR3nt: TGTGCCAGCTCACCTGGCGGGGGGGTGGGCACTGAAGCTTTCTTT
d_gene: TRBD2; j_gene: TRBJ2-1; v_gene: TRBV5-1; CDR3aa: CASSFSGTSGSEQFF; CDR3nt: TGCGCCAGCAGCTTTTCCGGGACTAGCGGGAGTGAACAGTTCTTC
d_gene: NA; j_gene: TRBJ2-2; v_gene: TRBV7-8; CDR3aa: CASSLAAGQPTGELFF; CDR3nt: TGTGCCAGCAGCTTAGCGGCAGGCCAACCCACCGGGGAGCTGTTTTTT
d_gene: TRBD2; j_gene: TRBJ2-7; v_gene: TRBV11-3; CDR3aa: CASSFSGRTLYEQYF; CDR3nt: TGTGCCAGCAGCTTTAGCGGGAGGACCCTCTACGAGCAGTACTTC
d_gene: TRBD2; j_gene: TRBJ2-3; v_gene: TRBV14; CDR3aa: CASSQASGGTQYF; CDR3nt: TGTGCCAGCAGCCAAGCGTCGGGGGGTACGCAGTATTTT
d_gene: TRBD1; j_gene: TRBJ2-1; v_gene: TRBV30; CDR3aa: CAWSGGTGYFF; CDR3nt: TGTGCCTGGAGTGGGGGGACAGGATATTTCTTC
d_gene: NA; j_gene: TRBJ2-7; v_gene: TRBV7-2; CDR3aa: CASSPRDKYF; CDR3nt: TGTGCCAGCAGCCCTCGGGACAAGTACTTC
d_gene: TRBD2; j_gene: TRBJ2-7; v_gene: TRBV6-6; CDR3aa: CASSYQGLAGAQQYF; CDR3nt: TGTGCCAGCAGTTACCAAGGACTAGCGGGAGCTCAGCAGTACTTC
d_gene: TRBD2; j_gene: TRBJ2-3; v_gene: TRBV11-3; CDR3aa: CASSLGRREEGTDTQYF; CDR3nt: TGTGCCAGCAGCTTAGGGAGGCGGGAGGAAGGGACAGATACGCAGTATTTT
d_gene: TRBD2; j_gene: TRBJ2-3; v_gene: TRBV6-5; CDR3aa: CASSWTSGIHTDTQYF; CDR3nt: TGTGCCAGCAGTTGGACTAGCGGGATTCACACAGATACGCAGTATTTT
d_gene: TRBD2; j_gene: TRBJ2-3; v_gene: TRBV18; CDR3aa: CASSPRRLAGGESTDTQYF; CDR3nt: TGTGCCAGCTCACCACGGCGGCTAGCGGGAGGCGAAAGCACAGATACGCAGTATTTT
d_gene: NA; j_gene: TRBJ2-2; v_gene: TRBV30; CDR3aa: CAWSGGASAGELFF; CDR3nt: TGTGCCTGGAGTGGAGGGGCTAGCGCCGGGGAGCTGTTTTTT
d_gene: TRBD1; j_gene: TRBJ2-1; v_gene: TRBV29-1; CDR3aa: CSVQGDSLLNEQFF; CDR3nt: TGCAGCGTCCAAGGGGACAGTCTCCTCAATGAGCAGTTCTTC
d_gene: NA; j_gene: TRBJ2-7; v_gene: TRBV7-3; CDR3aa: CASSLNNGYEQYF; CDR3nt: TGTGCCAGCAGCTTAAATAACGGCTACGAGCAGTACTTC
d_gene: TRBD1; j_gene: TRBJ1-5; v_gene: TRBV5-8; CDR3aa: CASSRGQYSNQPQHF; CDR3nt: TGTGCCAGCAGCCGGGGACAGTATAGCAATCAGCCCCAGCATTTT
d_gene: TRBD1; j_gene: TRBJ1-1; v_gene: TRBV5-4; CDR3aa: CASSPAGTGGTEAFF; CDR3nt: TGTGCCAGCAGCCCCGCCGGGACAGGGGGCACTGAAGCTTTCTTT
d_gene: NA; j_gene: TRBJ2-5; v_gene: TRBV5-6; CDR3aa: CASSQTGWEQYF; CDR3nt: TGTGCCAGCAGCCAGACAGGCTGGGAGCAGTACTTC
d_gene: NA; j_gene: TRBJ2-5; v_gene: TRBV10-3; CDR3aa: CAISGIEKTHNTYQETQYF; CDR3nt: TGTGCCATCAGTGGAATCGAAAAGACACATAATACGTACCAAGAGACCCAGTACTTC
d_gene: TRBD1; j_gene: TRBJ2-4; v_gene: TRBV5-1; CDR3aa: CASSLETGYIQYF; CDR3nt: TGCGCCAGCAGCTTGGAGACAGGGTACATTCAGTACTTC
d_gene: NA; j_gene: TRBJ1-1; v_gene: TRBV5-1; CDR3aa: CASSGSGLNTEAFF; CDR3nt: TGCGCCAGCAGCGGGTCAGGGTTGAACACTGAAGCTTTCTTT
d_gene: NA; j_gene: TRBJ2-5; v_gene: TRBV10-3; CDR3aa: CAISDSKEGGETQYF; CDR3nt: TGTGCCATCAGTGATTCCAAGGAGGGTGGGGAGACCCAGTACTTC
d_gene: NA; j_gene: TRBJ2-1; v_gene: TRBV7-9; CDR3aa: CASSRTSPRVFF; CDR3nt: TGTGCCAGCAGCAGAACTAGCCCTAGGGTGTTCTTC
d_gene: TRBD2; j_gene: TRBJ2-1; v_gene: TRBV5-1; CDR3aa: CASSAEALAGHGGGEQFF; CDR3nt: TGCGCCAGCAGCGCAGAAGCACTAGCGGGGCACGGTGGGGGAGAGCAGTTCTTC